These 18 T cell receptor beta chains originate from one sample sequenced in a study of T cell repertoires in cytomegalovirus infection. Using its own MiXCR run on the reads, TCRdb lists one record per CDR3 protein. This table holds some 600,000 distinct CDR3 sequences, 20% to 25% found once. The sample was CD8+ T cells from PBMCs. The receptors shown here come from a human donor in good health (CMV status not recorded). Some clones in this sample may be carry-over from other donors' samples.

The V call is TRBV20-1, the J call TRBJ1-2, with a weak D call TRBD1 (5 bases). V gave up 0 bases and J gave up 4 bases, with 15 bases separating them. CDR3 length: 15 residues. Per the germline V gene, CDR1 is DFQATT and CDR2 is SNEGSKA (reference sequence). In nucleotides, the CDR3 is TGCAGTGCTAGAGACCCCCTCCAGGGACCCTATGGCTACACCTTC. It yields the protein CSARDPLQGPYGYTF.

This clonotype was observed a handful of times. The chain employs TRBV28 and TRBJ2-3; 13 nucleotides align to TRBD2. Germline V gene data show CDR1 as MDHEN and CDR2 as SYDVKM. Trimming took 6 bases from V and 2 from J; bases not matched to a gene: 8. The CDR3 totals 17 residues. As DNA, the CDR3 is TGTGCCAGCAGCCCCCCCGGACTAGCGGGGGTCACAGATACGCAGTATTTT. As protein: CASSPPGLAGVTDTQYF. The entire variable domain, with the rest obtained from reference TRBV28 and TRBJ2-3, is as follows: DVKVTQSSRYLVKRTGEKVFLECVQDMDHENMFWYRQDPGLGLRLIYFSYDVKMKEKGDIPEGYSVSREKKERFSLILESASTNQTSMYLCASSPPGLAGVTDTQYFGPGTRLTVL.

This clonotype was picked up a small number of times. This sequence joins TRBV6-5 and TRBJ2-5, with D possibly TRBD2 on 5 matching bases. CDR1 is MNHEY and CDR2 is SVGAGI in the germline V gene. V gave up 6 bases and J gave up 4 bases, with 18 bases separating them. The CDR3 has 15 amino acids. The CDR3, as DNA: TGTGCCAGCAGCTCTGGTAACCGCGGAGGAGAGACCCAGTACTTC. Translating gives CASSSGNRGGETQYF.

This clonotype was picked up many times. This chain connects TRBV7-2 to TRBJ2-2; 7 nucleotides align to TRBD1. After removal of 5 bases from V and 5 bases from J, the junction contained 8 bases not matched to a gene. There are 15 residues in the CDR3. Germline V CDR1 and CDR2: SGHTA, FQGNSA. CDR3 in DNA: TGTGCCAGCAGCCCGAAGGGGGCGGAAACCGGGGAGCTGTTTTTT. Translated, it gives CASSPKGAETGELFF.

As regards this clonotype: The CDR3 does not close with the conserved phenylalanine or tryptophan, likely indicating a read error. The gene calls are TRBV5-6 and TRBJ2-1, with 7 bases aligning to TRBD1. CDR3 size: 13 residues. Unmatched junction bases numbered 3, after V lost 6 bases and J lost 3 bases. Germline CDR1 SGHDT, CDR2 YYEEEE. CDR3 region: CASTSGGYNEQFY. The CDR3 DNA reads TGTGCCAGCACTTCAGGGGGCTACAATGAGCAGTTCTAC.

The chain uses TRBV7-6 and TRBJ1-1; 7 nucleotides align to TRBD1. The CDR3 contains 15 residues. The V gene's germline CDR1 is SGHVS and CDR2 FNYEAQ. V trimming: 5 bases; J trimming: 5 bases; junction bases outside the gene matches: 11. The DNA for the CDR3 is TGTGCCAGCAGCATGGGGACAGCTCCAAGGACTGAAGCTTTCTTT. Amino acid sequence: CASSMGTAPRTEAFF.

A few counts support this clonotype. The V gene is TRBV6-5, the J gene TRBJ1-5; D remains unclear. V lost 6 bases, J lost 2 bases, and 14 bases lay in between. This CDR3 has 15 residues. Germline CDR1 reads MNHEY; CDR2 reads SVGAGI. The CDR3 DNA follows: TGTGCCAGCAGACCGACCCTAAACGGCAATCAGCCCCAGCATTTT. This codes for CASRPTLNGNQPQHF.

The sample holds many counts of this clonotype. The genes are TRBV11-3 and TRBJ2-1; D is uncertain. Germline values: CDR1 SGHNT, CDR2 YENEEA. Trimming removed 5 bases at V and 2 bases at J, with 7 bases between. The CDR3 length is 13 residues. The CDR3 DNA reads as TGTGCCAGCAGCCCCAGAGCCTACAATGAGCAGTTCTTC. The encoded protein is CASSPRAYNEQFF.

This clonotype was seen a single time. The chain employs TRBV20-1 and TRBJ2-1; D unresolved. The CDR3 consists of 11 residues. V lost 7 bases and J lost 5, with 9 bases in between. Germline V gives CDR1 DFQATT, CDR2 SNEGSKA (reference sequence). CDR3 sequence (DNA): TGCAGTGGAGCCCAGGACAATGAGCAGTTCTTC. Translated: CSGAQDNEQFF.

This clonotype showed up just a few times. The CDR3 sequence: CSGAGVAKNIQYF. As DNA, the CDR3 is TGCAGTGGGGCAGGGGTCGCCAAAAACATTCAGTACTTC. This chain connects TRBV20-1 to TRBJ2-4; weak D call: TRBD1 (6 bases). Germline CDR1 and CDR2: DFQATT and SNEGSKA (reference sequence). The CDR3 is 13 residues long. Deletions cut 7 bases from V and 1 base from J, with 11 bases between.

This clonotype was seen repeatedly, ten times or more. The chain is built from TRBV7-6 and TRBJ2-5; tentatively, D is TRBD2 (5 bases). The V gene's germline CDR1 is SGHVS and CDR2 FNYEAQ. CDR3 length: 16 amino acids. Trimming left V 2 bases short and J 5 bases short, with 18 bases between. CDR3 amino acids: CASSLRQSRAGETQYF. The CDR3 bases are TGTGCCAGCAGCTTAAGGCAGAGCCGGGCGGGTGAGACCCAGTACTTC.

The rearrangement joins TRBV4-1 to TRBJ1-2, with 8 nucleotides matching TRBD1. CDR3 length equals 16 residues. The trim removed 0 bases at V and 6 bases at J, leaving 9 bases unmatched. Germline V gene sequence: CDR1 MGHRA, CDR2 YSYEKL. CDR3 region: CASSQESSRGRDGYTF. The CDR3, as DNA: TGCGCCAGCAGCCAAGAAAGTTCCAGGGGGCGCGATGGCTACACCTTC.

A few counts support this clonotype. This chain connects TRBV6-2 or TRBV6-3 to TRBJ2-1; no firm D call. The germline V gene encodes CDR1 MNHEY and CDR2 SVGEGT. This CDR3 contains 12 residues. Trimming removed 9 bases from V and 10 bases from J, with 16 bases in between. The CDR3: CASNFPPIEQFF. The DNA for the CDR3 is TGTGCCAGTAATTTTCCCCCAATCGAGCAGTTCTTC.

This clonotype was seen a few times. This rearrangement joins TRBV6-2 or TRBV6-3 to TRBJ2-2; 9 positions agree with TRBD1. V dropped 11 bases and J dropped 6; count of bases not matched to a gene: 10. This CDR3 has 14 residues. The V gene's germline CDR1 is MNHEY and CDR2 SVGEGT. CDR3 residues: CACKRDRDAGELFF. CDR3 sequence (DNA): TGTGCCTGCAAACGGGACAGGGACGCCGGGGAGCTGTTTTTT.

The chain combines TRBV23-1 with TRBJ2-3; weak D call: TRBD1 (5 bases). TRBV23-1 is designated an ORF whose function remains uncertain. This CDR3 spans 15 amino acids. V was cut by 4 bases and J by 2 bases, with 13 bases left in between. CDR3 amino acids: CASSLIDSYTDTQYF. Here the CDR3 DNA reads TGCGCCAGCAGTCTTATCGACAGTTACACAGATACGCAGTATTTT.

This clonotype was counted ten times or more. The V gene is TRBV20-1, the J gene TRBJ2-1; 11 nucleotides line up with TRBD2. The CDR3 sequence is 16 residues long. Germline values: CDR1 DFQATT, CDR2 SNEGSKA (reference sequence). V was clipped by 8 bases and J by 1 base; unmatched bases: 10. CDR3 DNA sequence: TGCAGTCGTAGCGGGGGGGGCCGCGGGTCCTACAATGAGCAGTTCTTC. Its protein product is CSRSGGGRGSYNEQFF.

This clonotype has a handful of counts. V is TRBV7-9 and J is TRBJ2-2; D possibly uses TRBD1 or TRBD2 (5 bases each). The CDR3 has 16 residues. CDR1 SEHNR and CDR2 FQNEAQ come from the germline V gene (reference sequence). Trimming took off 4 bases at V and 0 bases at J, with 12 bases between the two ends. The CDR3 sequence is CASSSGTGSNTGELFF. DNA for the CDR3: TGTGCCAGCAGCTCCGGGACGGGATCGAACACCGGGGAGCTGTTTTTT.

In regard to this clonotype: Given a much more abundant clone one base away, this may be a read error. The rearrangement joins TRBV7-6 to TRBJ2-1; TRBD2 aligns across 7 bases. Germline assignment: CDR1 SGHVS and CDR2 FNYEAQ. J was trimmed by 7 bases and V by 1 base; bases with no gene match: 7. The CDR3 loop spans 15 amino acids. The CDR3 sequence: CASSLGPNGGNEQFF. DNA of the CDR3: TGTGCCAGCAGCTTAGGTCCTAACGGGGGGAATGAGCAGTTCTTC.